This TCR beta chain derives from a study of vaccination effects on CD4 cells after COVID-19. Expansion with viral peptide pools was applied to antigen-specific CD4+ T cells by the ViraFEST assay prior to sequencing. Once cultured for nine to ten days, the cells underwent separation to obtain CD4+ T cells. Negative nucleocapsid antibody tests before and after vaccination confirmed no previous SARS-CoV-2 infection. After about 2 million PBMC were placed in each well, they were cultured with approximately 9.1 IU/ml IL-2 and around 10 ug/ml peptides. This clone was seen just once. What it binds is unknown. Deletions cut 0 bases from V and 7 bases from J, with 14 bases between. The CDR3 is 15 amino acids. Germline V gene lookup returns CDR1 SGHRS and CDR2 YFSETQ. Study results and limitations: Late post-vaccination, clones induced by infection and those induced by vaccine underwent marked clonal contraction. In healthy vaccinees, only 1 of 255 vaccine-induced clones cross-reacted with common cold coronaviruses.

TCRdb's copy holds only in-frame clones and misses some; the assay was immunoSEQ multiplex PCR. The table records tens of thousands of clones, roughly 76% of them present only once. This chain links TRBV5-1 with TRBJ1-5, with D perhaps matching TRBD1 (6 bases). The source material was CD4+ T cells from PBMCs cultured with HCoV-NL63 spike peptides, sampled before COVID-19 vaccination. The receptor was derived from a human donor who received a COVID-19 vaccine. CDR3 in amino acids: CASSLVSGVGQPQHF. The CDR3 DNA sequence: TGCGCCAGCAGCTTGGTTTCAGGGGTAGGACAGCCCCAGCATTTT.